A single sample gave rise to the 11 T cell receptor beta chains below, sequenced in a study of cytomegalovirus exposure and HLA in healthy donors. The protocol was immunoSEQ multiplex PCR, while the TCRdb copy is restricted to in-frame clones and leaves out a portion. The top ten hold approximately 2.5% of the sample, which has under 250,000 clones, approximately 87% seen once. Material for sequencing was PBMCs. The receptor source for this set is a young man in good health and CMV-seronegative.

V and J are TRBV7-2 and TRBJ2-7, with 8 bases aligning to TRBD2. With V trimmed by 5 bases and J by 3 bases, 9 bases remained unmatched. Germline CDR1 reads SGHTA; CDR2 reads FQGNSA. The CDR3 extends over 15 amino acids. The CDR3 here is CASSPRAGVGYEQYF. CDR3 DNA sequence: TGTGCCAGCAGCCCAAGAGCGGGAGTGGGCTACGAGCAGTACTTC.

The gene calls are TRBV29-1 and TRBJ2-7, with D perhaps matching TRBD1 (5 bases). Germline CDR1 is SQVTM and CDR2 is ANQGSEA. CDR3 length: 12 residues. Trimming pared 7 bases from V and 1 base from J, leaving 11 bases between. The CDR3 DNA follows: TGCAGCGGCCTGGACACATCCTACGAGCAGTACTTC. Amino acids: CSGLDTSYEQYF.

The CDR3 DNA is TGTGCCAGCAGCCCCGCTACAGGTTTCGAGCAGTACTTC. Translation: CASSPATGFEQYF. V and J are TRBV7-9 and TRBJ2-7, with D maybe TRBD1 (5 bases). CDR1 is SEHNR and CDR2 is FQNEAQ in the germline V gene (reference sequence). This CDR3 contains 13 residues. The germline V and J ends were trimmed by 5 bases and 6 bases, with 14 bases remaining between them.

This chain connects TRBV28 to TRBJ1-2; 7 nucleotides match TRBD1. The CDR3 contains 17 residues. The V gene end was trimmed by 6 bases and the J gene end by 0 bases; junction bases not matched to a gene: 13. In germline, CDR1 is MDHEN, CDR2 SYDVKM. CDR3 amino acids: CASSSPRTGPTNYGYTF. CDR3 nucleotide sequence: TGTGCCAGCAGCTCCCCCCGGACAGGACCTACTAACTATGGCTACACCTTC.

This clone occurred a few times. The chain joins TRBV28 to TRBJ1-5, with TRBD1 identical over 7 bases. Germline V gene lookup returns CDR1 MDHEN and CDR2 SYDVKM. The junction had 5 bases not matched to a gene; V was cut back by 8 bases and J by 4 bases. This CDR3 is 13 amino acids long. The CDR3 DNA sequence: TGTGCCAGCGGCCCGACAGGGAATCAGCCCCAGCATTTT. Its protein is CASGPTGNQPQHF. Full variable domain (outside the CDR3, taken from reference TRBV28 and TRBJ1-5): DVKVTQSSRYLVKRTGEKVFLECVQDMDHENMFWYRQDPGLGLRLIYFSYDVKMKEKGDIPEGYSVSREKKERFSLILESASTNQTSMYLCASGPTGNQPQHFGDGTRLSIL.

This clone was observed a single time. The chain uses TRBV29-1 and TRBJ1-2; TRBD1 matches 9 bases. The CDR3 contains 14 residues. Germline values: CDR1 SQVTM, CDR2 ANQGSEA. J lost 2 bases, V lost 3 bases, and 4 bases had no gene match. The CDR3 reads CSVDPGTGNYGYTF. The CDR3 coding sequence is TGCAGCGTTGATCCCGGGACAGGGAACTATGGCTACACCTTC.

V and J are TRBV4-3 and TRBJ2-7; D is perhaps TRBD1 (5 bases). Per the germline V gene, CDR1 is LGHNA and CDR2 is YSLEER. The CDR3 has 14 residues. Trimming cost V 0 bases and J 5 bases, with 11 bases left between them. CDR3 in DNA: TGCGCCAGCAGCCAAGATGGGGCCAGGGACGAGCAGTACTTC. Translating it yields CASSQDGARDEQYF.

The rearrangement links TRBV7-9 to TRBJ2-5; TRBD2 matches at 14 bases. J gave up 0 bases and V 5 bases, and 11 bases lay outside the gene matches. CDR1 and CDR2 from the germline V gene are SEHNR and FQNEAQ (reference sequence). The CDR3 loop spans 19 amino acids. The CDR3 DNA reads TGTGCCAGCAGCCCTCCGGGACTAGCGGGGGCAACGTACCAAGAGACCCAGTACTTC. It specifies CASSPPGLAGATYQETQYF.

The chain links TRBV9 to TRBJ2-2; 7 bases agree with TRBD1. The V gene's germline CDR1 is SGDLS and CDR2 YYNGEE. V was pared by 3 bases and J by 6 bases, with 5 bases of the junction left unmatched. The CDR3 has 14 amino acids. CDR3 DNA sequence: TGTGCCAGCAGCGCGACAGGGATCGCCGGGGAGCTGTTTTTT. This gives the protein CASSATGIAGELFF.

The rearrangement links TRBV28 to TRBJ2-1; D is ambiguous. V dropped 6 bases and J dropped 5 bases, with 5 bases sitting between them. This CDR3 comprises 11 residues. Germline V gene lookup returns CDR1 MDHEN and CDR2 SYDVKM. The CDR3 is CASRQNNEQFF. CDR3 in DNA: TGTGCCAGCAGACAAAACAATGAGCAGTTCTTC.

This clone appeared once. This chain uses TRBV27 with TRBJ2-6; 8 bases agree with TRBD2. CDR1 and CDR2 from the germline V gene are MNHEY and SMNVEV (reference sequence). V lost 6 bases, J lost 0 bases, and 7 bases stayed unmatched. The CDR3 extends over 17 amino acids. The CDR3 DNA is TGTGCCAGCAGCCAGCGGGGGACTATCTCTGGGGCCAACGTCCTGACTTTC. Residues: CASSQRGTISGANVLTF.